Listed below are T cell receptor beta chains from one sample, sequenced in a study of beta chain features in type 1 diabetes. Clones were sequenced by immunoSEQ multiplex PCR, and TCRdb holds only the in-frame ones, with some missing. The sample consists of 250,000 to 300,000 clones, around 7.8% of them appearing once. Sequences were obtained from central memory CD4+ T cells from blood. The source is a woman aged 18-30 years in good health. Both conserved end residues are part of each CDR3.

V gene: TRBV5-1; CDR3 protein: CASSSGMGANTGELFF
V gene: TRBV18; CDR3 protein: CASSPQRTGLNTEAFF
V gene: TRBV7-9; CDR3 protein: CASSLVGEYESEKLFF
V gene: TRBV4-2; CDR3 protein: CASSPDGGLAGADTQYF
V gene: TRBV30; CDR3 protein: CAWSQRDGLNQPQHF
V gene: TRBV7-8; CDR3 protein: CASSLVERGYGYTF
V gene: TRBV9; CDR3 protein: CASSVEAQGSGYTF
V gene: TRBV5-1; CDR3 protein: CASSLIGLSSYNEQFF
V gene: TRBV7-3; CDR3 protein: CASSLGWGTTGELFF
V gene: TRBV6-5; CDR3 protein: CASTGRVNSPLHF
V gene: TRBV5-1; CDR3 protein: CASSLEGDLPYGYTF
V gene: TRBV2; CDR3 protein: CASQRRGGDQETQYF
V gene: TRBV7-8; CDR3 protein: CASSLWPGQGAEAFF
V gene: TRBV5-4; CDR3 protein: CASSERTGPNEKLFF
V gene: TRBV5-4; CDR3 protein: CASSEGGGGDNEQFF
V gene: TRBV7-8; CDR3 protein: CASSLQGNTEAFF
V gene: TRBV5-1; CDR3 protein: CASSEPGSTDTQYF
V gene: TRBV11-3; CDR3 protein: CASSLMGGTSGYNEQFF
V gene: TRBV2; CDR3 protein: CASSADYSTDTQYF
V gene: TRBV4-1; CDR3 protein: CASSRQGDPYGYTF
V gene: TRBV12-5; CDR3 protein: CASGLSRQGRQETQYF
V gene: TRBV28; CDR3 protein: CASSLRGELFF
V gene: TRBV12-5; CDR3 protein: CASGPVSAERNTEAFF
V gene: TRBV7-3; CDR3 protein: CASSSDRSDRDTQYF
V gene: TRBV9; CDR3 protein: CASSQEQDFLNTIYF
V gene: TRBV27; CDR3 protein: CASSRGTEAFF
V gene: TRBV5-1; CDR3 protein: CASSLGMGQNTDTQYF
V gene: TRBV7-3; CDR3 protein: CASSIPGTRPGELFF
V gene: TRBV7-2; CDR3 protein: CASSDRDKNTEAFF
V gene: TRBV6-4; CDR3 protein: CASSDGHRGQRLARAKNIQYF
V gene: TRBV11-1; CDR3 protein: CASSLEIGGETQYF
V gene: TRBV7-2; CDR3 protein: CASSSGLAHTQETQYF
V gene: TRBV7-2; CDR3 protein: CASSSWTASAVEQYF
V gene: TRBV11-2; CDR3 protein: CASSLDPGTSGRRADEQYF
V gene: TRBV4-2; CDR3 protein: CASSQVDQGPYGYTF
V gene: TRBV29-1; CDR3 protein: CSVRQGHNSPLHF
V gene: TRBV29-1; CDR3 protein: CSVSGAISPGELFF